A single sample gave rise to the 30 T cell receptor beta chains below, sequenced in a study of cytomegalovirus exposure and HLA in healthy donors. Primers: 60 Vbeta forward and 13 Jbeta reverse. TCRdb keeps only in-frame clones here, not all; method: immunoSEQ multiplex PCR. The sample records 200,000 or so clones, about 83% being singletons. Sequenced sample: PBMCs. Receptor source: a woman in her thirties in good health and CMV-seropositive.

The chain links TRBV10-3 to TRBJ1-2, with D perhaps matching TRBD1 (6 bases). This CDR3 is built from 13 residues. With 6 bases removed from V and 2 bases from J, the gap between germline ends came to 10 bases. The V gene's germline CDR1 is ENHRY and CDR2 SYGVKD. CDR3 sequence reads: CAISGQSNYGYTF. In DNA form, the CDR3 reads TGTGCCATCAGCGGACAGTCGAACTATGGCTACACCTTC.

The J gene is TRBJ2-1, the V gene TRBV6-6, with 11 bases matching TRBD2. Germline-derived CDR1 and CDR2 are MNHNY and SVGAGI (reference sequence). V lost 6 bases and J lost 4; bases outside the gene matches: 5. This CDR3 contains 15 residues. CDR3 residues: CASSQGTSGYNEQFF. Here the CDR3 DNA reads TGTGCCAGCAGCCAAGGGACTAGCGGATACAATGAGCAGTTCTTC.

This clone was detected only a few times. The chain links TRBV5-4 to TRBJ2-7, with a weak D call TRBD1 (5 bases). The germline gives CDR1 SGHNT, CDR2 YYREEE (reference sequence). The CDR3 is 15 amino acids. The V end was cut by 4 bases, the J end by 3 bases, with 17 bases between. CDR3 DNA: TGTGCCAGCAGCACAGGAAACTTTGTTGGCTACGAGCAGTACTTC. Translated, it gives CASSTGNFVGYEQYF.

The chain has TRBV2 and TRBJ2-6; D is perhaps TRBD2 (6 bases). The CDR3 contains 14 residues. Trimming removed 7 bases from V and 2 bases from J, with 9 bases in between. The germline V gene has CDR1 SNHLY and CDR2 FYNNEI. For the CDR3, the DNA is TGTGCCAGCAATGGGGGGACTGGGGCCAACGTCCTGACTTTC. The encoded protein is CASNGGTGANVLTF.

Here the CDR3 DNA reads TGTGCCAGCAGCTTACGACAGGGGCATGACTATGGCTACACCTTC. Its translation: CASSLRQGHDYGYTF. V gene TRBV7-3 combines with J gene TRBJ1-2; 8 bases fit TRBD1. The germline V gene has CDR1 SGHTA and CDR2 FQGTGA. V gave up 2 bases and J gave up 3 bases; unmatched junction bases: 5. This CDR3 region has 15 residues.

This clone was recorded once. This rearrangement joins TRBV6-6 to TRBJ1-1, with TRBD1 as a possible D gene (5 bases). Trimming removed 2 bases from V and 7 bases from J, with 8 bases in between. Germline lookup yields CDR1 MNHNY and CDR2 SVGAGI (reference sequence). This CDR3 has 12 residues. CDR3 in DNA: TGTGCCAGCAGTTACGACAGCCTTGAAGCTTTCTTT. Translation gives CASSYDSLEAFF.

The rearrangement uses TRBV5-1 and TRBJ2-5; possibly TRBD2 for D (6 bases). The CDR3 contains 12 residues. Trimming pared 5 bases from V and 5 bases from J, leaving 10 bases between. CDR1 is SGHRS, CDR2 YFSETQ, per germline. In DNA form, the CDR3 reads TGCGCCAGCAGGGGCAGCGGGGAGACCCAGTACTTC. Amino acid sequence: CASRGSGETQYF.

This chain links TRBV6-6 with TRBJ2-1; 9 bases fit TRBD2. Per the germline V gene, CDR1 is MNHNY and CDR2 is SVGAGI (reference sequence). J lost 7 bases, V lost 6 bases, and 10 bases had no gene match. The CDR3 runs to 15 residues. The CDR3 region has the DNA TGTGCCAGCAGAGGGAGGCGGGAGGGCCGGAATGAGCAGTTCTTC. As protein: CASRGRREGRNEQFF.

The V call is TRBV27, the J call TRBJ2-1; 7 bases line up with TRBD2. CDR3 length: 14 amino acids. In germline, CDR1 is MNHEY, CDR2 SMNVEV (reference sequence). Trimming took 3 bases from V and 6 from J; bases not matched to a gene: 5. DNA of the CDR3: TGTGCCAGCAGTTTGTCCTTAGCGGGCAATGAGCAGTTCTTC. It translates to CASSLSLAGNEQFF.

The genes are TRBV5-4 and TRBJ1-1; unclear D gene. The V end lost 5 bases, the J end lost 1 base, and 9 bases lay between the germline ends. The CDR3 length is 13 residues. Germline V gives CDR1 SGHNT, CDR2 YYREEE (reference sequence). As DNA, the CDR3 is TGTGCCAGCAGAAGAGACTGGAACACTGAAGCTTTCTTT. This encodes CASRRDWNTEAFF. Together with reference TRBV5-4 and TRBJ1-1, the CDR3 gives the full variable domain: ETGVTQSPTHLIKTRGQQVTLRCSSQSGHNTVSWYQQALGQGPQFIFQYYREEENGRGNFPPRFSGLQFPNYSSELNVNALELDDSALYLCASRRDWNTEAFFGQGTRLTVV.

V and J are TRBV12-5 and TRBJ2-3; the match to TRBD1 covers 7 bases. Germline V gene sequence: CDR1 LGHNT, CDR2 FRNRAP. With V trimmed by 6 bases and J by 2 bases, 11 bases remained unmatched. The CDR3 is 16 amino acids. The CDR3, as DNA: TGTGCTAGTGGCCTGGGACAGAGGCTCTTCACAGATACGCAGTATTTT. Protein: CASGLGQRLFTDTQYF.

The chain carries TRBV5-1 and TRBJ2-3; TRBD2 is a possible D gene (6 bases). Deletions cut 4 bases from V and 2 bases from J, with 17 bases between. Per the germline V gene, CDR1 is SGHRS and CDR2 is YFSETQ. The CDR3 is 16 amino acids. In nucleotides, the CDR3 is TGCGCCAGCAGCCTCGGGACTTTTAGAGTCACAGATACGCAGTATTTT. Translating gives CASSLGTFRVTDTQYF.

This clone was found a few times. CDR3 in amino acids: CASSVTATNEKLFF. The CDR3 DNA reads TGCGCCAGCAGCGTGACAGCAACTAATGAAAAACTGTTTTTT. This chain uses TRBV5-1 with TRBJ1-4, with D tentatively TRBD1 (5 bases). CDR3 size: 14 residues. Germline values: CDR1 SGHRS, CDR2 YFSETQ. Between the trimmed V and J ends, which lost 4 bases and 0 bases, there was a span of 7 bases. The entire variable domain, with the rest obtained from reference TRBV5-1 and TRBJ1-4, is as follows: KAGVTQTPRYLIKTRGQQVTLSCSPISGHRSVSWYQQTPGQGLQFLFEYFSETQRNKGNFPGRFSGRQFSNSRSEMNVSTLELGDSALYLCASSVTATNEKLFFGSGTQLSVL.

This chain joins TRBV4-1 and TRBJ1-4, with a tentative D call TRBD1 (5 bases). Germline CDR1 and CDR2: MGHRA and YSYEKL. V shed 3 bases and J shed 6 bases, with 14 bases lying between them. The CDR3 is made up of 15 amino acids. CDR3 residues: CASSQKPPRDEKLFF. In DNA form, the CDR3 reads TGCGCCAGCAGCCAGAAACCCCCCAGGGATGAAAAACTGTTTTTT.

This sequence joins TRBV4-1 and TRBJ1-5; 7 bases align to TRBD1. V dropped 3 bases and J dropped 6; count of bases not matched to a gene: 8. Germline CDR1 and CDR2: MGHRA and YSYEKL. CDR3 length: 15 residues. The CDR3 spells CASSHHQGGGQPQHF. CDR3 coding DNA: TGCGCCAGCAGCCATCACCAGGGGGGAGGTCAGCCCCAGCATTTT.

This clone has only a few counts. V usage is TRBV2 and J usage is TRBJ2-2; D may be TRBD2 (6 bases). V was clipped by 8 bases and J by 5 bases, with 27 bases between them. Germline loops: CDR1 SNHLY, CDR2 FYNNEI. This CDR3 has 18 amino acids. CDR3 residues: CASGKFIKGGGRTGELFF. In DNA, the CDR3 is TGTGCCAGCGGTAAATTTATAAAGGGAGGTGGTCGGACCGGGGAGCTGTTTTTT.

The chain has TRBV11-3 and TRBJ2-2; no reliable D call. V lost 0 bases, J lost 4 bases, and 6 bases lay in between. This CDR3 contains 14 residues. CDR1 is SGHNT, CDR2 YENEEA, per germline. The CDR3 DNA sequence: TGTGCCAGCAGCTTAGATCCTATCACCGGGGAGCTGTTTTTT. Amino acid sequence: CASSLDPITGELFF. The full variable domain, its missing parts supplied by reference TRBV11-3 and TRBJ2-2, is EAGVVQSPRYKIIEKKQPVAFWCNPISGHNTLYWYLQNLGQGPELLIRYENEEAVDDSQLPKDRFSAERLKGVDSTLKIQPAELGDSAVYLCASSLDPITGELFFGEGSRLTVL.

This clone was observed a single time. CDR3 region: CASIAGERNTGELFF. DNA of the CDR3: TGTGCCAGCATCGCGGGCGAGAGGAACACCGGGGAGCTGTTTTTT. This chain connects TRBV2 to TRBJ2-2; possible D gene TRBD2, 5 bases. The V end lost 7 bases, the J end lost 1 base, and 13 bases lay between the germline ends. The germline CDR1 and CDR2 sequences are SNHLY and FYNNEI. This CDR3 has 15 amino acids.

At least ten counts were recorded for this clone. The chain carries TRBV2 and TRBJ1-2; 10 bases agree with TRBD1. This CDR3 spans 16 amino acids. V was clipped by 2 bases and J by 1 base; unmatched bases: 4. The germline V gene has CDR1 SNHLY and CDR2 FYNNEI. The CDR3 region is CASSETRDRGNYGYTF. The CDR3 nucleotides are TGTGCCAGCAGTGAAACGCGGGACAGGGGTAACTATGGCTACACCTTC.

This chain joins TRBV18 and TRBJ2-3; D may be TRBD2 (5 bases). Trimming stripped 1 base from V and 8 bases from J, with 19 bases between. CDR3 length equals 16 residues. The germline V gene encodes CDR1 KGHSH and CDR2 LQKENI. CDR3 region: CASSPQGRRPSATQYF. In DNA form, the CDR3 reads TGTGCCAGCTCACCACAGGGCAGGAGGCCGTCCGCTACGCAGTATTTT.

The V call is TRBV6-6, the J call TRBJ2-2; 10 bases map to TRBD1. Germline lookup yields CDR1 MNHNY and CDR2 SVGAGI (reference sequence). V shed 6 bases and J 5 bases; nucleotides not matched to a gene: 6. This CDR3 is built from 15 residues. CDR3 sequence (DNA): TGTGCCAGCAGACCGGACAGGGGGAGGACCGGGGAGCTGTTTTTT. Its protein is CASRPDRGRTGELFF.

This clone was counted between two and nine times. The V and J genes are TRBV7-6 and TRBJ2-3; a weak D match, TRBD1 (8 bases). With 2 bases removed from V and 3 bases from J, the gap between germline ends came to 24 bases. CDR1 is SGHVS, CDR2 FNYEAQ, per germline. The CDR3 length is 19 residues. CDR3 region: CASSLPGAGQGARTDTQYF. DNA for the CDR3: TGTGCCAGCAGCTTACCGGGAGCGGGGCAGGGGGCGAGAACAGATACGCAGTATTTT. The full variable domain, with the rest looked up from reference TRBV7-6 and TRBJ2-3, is GAGVSQSPRYKVTKRGQDVALRCDPISGHVSLYWYRQALGQGPEFLTYFNYEAQQDKSGLPNDRFSAERPEGSISTLTIQRTEQRDSAMYRCASSLPGAGQGARTDTQYFGPGTRLTVL.

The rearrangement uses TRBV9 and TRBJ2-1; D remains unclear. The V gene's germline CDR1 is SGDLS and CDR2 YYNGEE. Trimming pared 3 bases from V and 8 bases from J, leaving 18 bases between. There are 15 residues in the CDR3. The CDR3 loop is CASSGWATRWDEQFF. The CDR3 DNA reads TGTGCCAGCAGCGGGTGGGCTACCCGGTGGGATGAGCAGTTCTTC. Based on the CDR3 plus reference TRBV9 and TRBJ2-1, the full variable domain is DSGVTQTPKHLITATGQRVTLRCSPRSGDLSVYWYQQSLDQGLQFLIQYYNGEERAKGNILERFSAQQFPDLHSELNLSSLELGDSALYFCASSGWATRWDEQFFGPGTRLTVL.

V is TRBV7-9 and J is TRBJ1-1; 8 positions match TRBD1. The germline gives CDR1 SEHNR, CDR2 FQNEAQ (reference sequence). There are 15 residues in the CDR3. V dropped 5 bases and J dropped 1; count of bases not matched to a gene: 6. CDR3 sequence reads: CASSPAGQENTEAFF. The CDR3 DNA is TGTGCCAGCAGCCCGGCGGGACAGGAGAACACTGAAGCTTTCTTT.

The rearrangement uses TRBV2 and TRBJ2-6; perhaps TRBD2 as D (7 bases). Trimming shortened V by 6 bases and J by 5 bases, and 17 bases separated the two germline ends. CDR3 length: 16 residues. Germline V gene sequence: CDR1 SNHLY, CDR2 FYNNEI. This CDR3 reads CASRTLGGRWANVLTF. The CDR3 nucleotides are TGTGCCAGCAGGACCCTCGGGGGGCGGTGGGCCAACGTCCTGACTTTC. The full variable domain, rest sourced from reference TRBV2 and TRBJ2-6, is EPEVTQTPSHQVTQMGQEVILRCVPISNHLYFYWYRQILGQKVEFLVSFYNNEISEKSEIFDDQFSVERPDGSNFTLKIRSTKLEDSAMYFCASRTLGGRWANVLTFGAGSRLTVL.

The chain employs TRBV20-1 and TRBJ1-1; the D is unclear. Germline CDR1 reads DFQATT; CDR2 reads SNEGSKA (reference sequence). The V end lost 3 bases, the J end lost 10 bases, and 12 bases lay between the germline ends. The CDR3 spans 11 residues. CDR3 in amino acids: CSASPSEAAFF. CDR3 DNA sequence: TGCAGTGCTAGTCCTTCAGAGGCAGCTTTCTTT.

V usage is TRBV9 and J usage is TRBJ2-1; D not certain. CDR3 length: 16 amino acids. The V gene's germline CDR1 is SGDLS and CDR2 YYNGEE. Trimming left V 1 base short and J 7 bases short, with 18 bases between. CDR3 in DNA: TGTGCCAGCAGCGTATACGACTCCCGCCTTGGGAATGAGCAGTTCTTC. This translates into CASSVYDSRLGNEQFF.

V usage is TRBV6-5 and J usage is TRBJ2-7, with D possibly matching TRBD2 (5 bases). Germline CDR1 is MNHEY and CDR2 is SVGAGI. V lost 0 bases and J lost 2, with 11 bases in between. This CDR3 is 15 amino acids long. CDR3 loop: CASSYSRDPTYEQYF. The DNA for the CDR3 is TGTGCCAGCAGTTACTCGAGGGATCCGACCTACGAGCAGTACTTC.

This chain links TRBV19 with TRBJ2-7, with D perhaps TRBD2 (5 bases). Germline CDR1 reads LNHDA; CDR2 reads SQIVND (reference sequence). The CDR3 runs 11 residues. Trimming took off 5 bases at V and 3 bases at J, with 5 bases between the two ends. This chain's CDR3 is CASSRGYEQYF. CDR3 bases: TGTGCCAGTAGTCGGGGCTACGAGCAGTACTTC. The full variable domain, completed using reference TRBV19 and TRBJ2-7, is DGGITQSPKYLFRKEGQNVTLSCEQNLNHDAMYWYRQDPGQGLRLIYYSQIVNDFQKGDIAEGYSVSREKKESFPLTVTSAQKNPTAFYLCASSRGYEQYFGPGTRLTVT.

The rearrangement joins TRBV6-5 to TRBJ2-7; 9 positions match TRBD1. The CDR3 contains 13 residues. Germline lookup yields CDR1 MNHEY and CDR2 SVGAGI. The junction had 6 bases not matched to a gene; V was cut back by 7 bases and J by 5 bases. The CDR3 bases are TGTGCCAGCAAGCGGGGACAGGGTGACGAGCAGTACTTC. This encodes CASKRGQGDEQYF.